These T cell receptor beta chains were read from a single sample in a study of long-term antiretroviral therapy in people with HIV. Sequencing used immunoSEQ multiplex PCR; TCRdb keeps in-frame clones, though not all of them. This sample has 20,000 or so clones, with about four fifths found just once. Source: unsorted PBMCs, taken 0.2 years after starting antiretroviral therapy. All receptors derive from a woman aged 25-40 years with HIV. CDR3s include the opening cysteine and the closing phenylalanine or tryptophan. The order of the fields is CDR3 length, V gene, J gene, clone size, D gene, CDR3 protein, CDR3 DNA. D genes are given only for firm matches. The size of a clone is reported for some rows only, either as once, few or many, or as a class for expanded clones.

14	TRBV11-2	TRBJ1-5	-	TRBD1	CASSPGTGGQPQHF	TGTGCCAGCAGCCCCGGGACAGGGGGACAGCCCCAGCATTTT
15	TRBV7-9	TRBJ2-3	-	-	CASSRPGEEQDTQYF	TGTGCCAGCAGCCGCCCGGGGGAGGAACAAGATACGCAGTATTTT
13	TRBV15	TRBJ2-1	-	-	CATSSGPGAVQFF	TGTGCCACCAGCAGTGGACCAGGAGCAGTGCAGTTCTTC
14	TRBV30	TRBJ1-3	-	-	CALGDRTSGNTIYF	TGTGCCTTGGGAGACAGAACCTCTGGAAACACCATATATTTT
15	TRBV28	TRBJ2-7	-	TRBD1	CASTLTGTGHYEQYF	TGTGCCAGCACCCTAACCGGGACAGGGCACTACGAGCAGTACTTC
16	TRBV5-1	TRBJ1-6	-	-	CASSASERMPNSPLHF	TGCGCCAGCAGCGCCTCGGAGAGGATGCCTAATTCACCCCTCCACTTT
13	TRBV6-1	TRBJ1-3	-	-	CASSDRVGNTIYF	TGTGCCAGCAGTGATAGGGTTGGAAACACCATATATTTT
14	TRBV27	TRBJ2-7	-	TRBD2	CASSLAGGTYEQYF	TGTGCCAGCAGTTTAGCGGGGGGTACCTACGAGCAGTACTTC
16	TRBV9	TRBJ1-1	-	TRBD1	CASSGGQGDMNTEAFF	TGTGCCAGCAGCGGTGGACAGGGGGACATGAACACTGAAGCTTTCTTT
14	TRBV19	TRBJ1-1	-	-	CASRANTFNTEAFF	TGTGCCAGTAGAGCCAACACTTTTAACACTGAAGCTTTCTTT
16	TRBV27	TRBJ1-6	medium-sized	-	CASRSEGTAYNSPLHF	TGTGCCAGCAGATCAGAGGGGACGGCCTATAATTCACCCCTCCACTTT
16	TRBV18	TRBJ2-1	-	TRBD2	CASSLPGLASYNEQFF	TGTGCCAGCTCACTCCCGGGACTAGCCTCCTACAATGAGCAGTTCTTC
12	TRBV13	TRBJ2-1	-	-	CASTLAAHEQFF	TGTGCCAGCACCCTGGCGGCACATGAGCAGTTCTTC
15	TRBV4-1	TRBJ1-2	-	-	CASSPQPVGLHGYTF	TGCGCCAGCAGCCCACAACCGGTAGGGCTCCATGGCTACACCTTC
14	TRBV7-2	TRBJ1-2	-	-	CASSRGGLGYGYTF	TGTGCCAGCAGCCGGGGGGGGCTTGGCTATGGCTACACCTTC
17	TRBV4-1	TRBJ2-1	-	TRBD2	CASSQDKGLADYNEQFF	TGCGCCAGCAGCCAAGACAAGGGACTAGCGGACTACAATGAGCAGTTCTTC
14	TRBV5-1	TRBJ1-2	once	-	CASSLNVVGNGYTF	TGCGCCAGCAGCTTGAACGTCGTGGGGAATGGCTACACCTTC
16	TRBV11-2	TRBJ2-4	-	-	CASDHGQLTAKNIQYF	TGTGCCAGCGACCACGGACAGCTAACAGCCAAAAACATTCAGTACTTC
15	TRBV25-1	TRBJ2-2	once	-	CASSEHGGRTGELFF	TGTGCCAGCAGTGAGCATGGGGGCCGGACCGGGGAGCTGTTTTTT
16	TRBV2	TRBJ1-6	-	-	CASSDKRSSYNSPLHF	TGTGCCAGCAGTGACAAGAGGAGCTCCTATAATTCACCCCTCCACTTT
14	TRBV9	TRBJ1-1	-	-	CASSVEVGGTEAFF	TGTGCCAGCAGCGTAGAGGTGGGGGGCACTGAAGCTTTCTTT
16	TRBV9	TRBJ2-1	-	TRBD2	CASSPASGGAYNEQFF	TGTGCCAGCAGTCCGGCTAGCGGGGGGGCGTACAATGAGCAGTTCTTC
13	TRBV19	TRBJ2-1	-	-	CASREQMFNEQFF	TGTGCCAGTAGAGAGCAGATGTTCAATGAGCAGTTCTTC
17	TRBV9	TRBJ1-2	-	-	CASSAGAGGSLDYGYTF	TGTGCCAGCAGCGCCGGGGCGGGAGGCTCCCTCGACTATGGCTACACCTTC
16	TRBV2	TRBJ1-6	few	-	CASSALMGSLYSPLHF	TGTGCCAGCAGTGCTCTAATGGGGTCCCTTTATTCACCCCTCCACTTT
13	TRBV5-1	TRBJ1-2	once	TRBD1	CASSLYRGCGYTF	TGCGCCAGCAGCTTATACAGGGGTTGTGGCTACACCTTC
15	TRBV25-1	TRBJ1-1	-	TRBD1	CASKNPGQGSTEAFF	TGTGCCAGCAAGAACCCGGGACAGGGGTCCACTGAAGCTTTCTTT
12	TRBV18	TRBJ1-1	-	-	CASSPPSREAFF	TGTGCCAGCTCACCACCCTCTCGGGAAGCTTTCTTT
15	TRBV12-5	TRBJ1-2	-	-	CASGLPGPLRDGYTF	TGTGCTAGTGGTCTACCGGGACCCCTAAGGGATGGCTACACCTTC
15	TRBV11-2	TRBJ2-5	-	TRBD1	CASRGTGGWGETQYF	TGTGCCAGCAGGGGGACAGGGGGCTGGGGAGAGACCCAGTACTTC
14	TRBV5-1	TRBJ2-1	-	-	CASSFLQGVNEQFF	TGCGCCAGCAGCTTCCTACAGGGAGTCAATGAGCAGTTCTTC
14	TRBV6-4	TRBJ2-7	-	-	CASSDCRTIYEQYF	TGTGCCAGCAGTGACTGTCGGACCATTTACGAGCAGTACTTC
14	TRBV11-2	TRBJ2-1	-	-	CASSRGTVPREQFF	TGTGCCAGCAGCAGGGGGACCGTCCCGAGAGAGCAGTTCTTC
15	TRBV10-3	TRBJ1-1	once	TRBD1	CAIRKMQGAGTEAFF	TGTGCCATCAGAAAAATGCAGGGGGCAGGTACTGAAGCTTTCTTT
16	TRBV18	TRBJ1-2	-	TRBD1	CASSPPESGGGYGYTF	TGTGCCAGCTCACCACCTGAGTCAGGGGGCGGCTATGGCTACACCTTC
14	TRBV21-1	TRBJ2-7	-	-	CASSWPGERYEQYF	TGTGCCAGCAGCTGGCCCGGAGAAAGGTACGAGCAGTACTTC
16	TRBV11-2	TRBJ2-5	-	TRBD2	CASSLQGREGSETQYF	TGTGCCAGCAGCTTACAGGGACGGGAGGGGTCAGAGACCCAGTACTTC
12	TRBV2	TRBJ1-6	-	TRBD1	CAGQGSNSPLHF	TGTGCCGGACAGGGATCCAATTCACCCCTCCACTTT
16	TRBV25-1	TRBJ2-6	-	-	CASSEWKDSGANVLTF	TGTGCCAGCAGTGAATGGAAGGACTCTGGGGCCAACGTCCTGACTTTC
11	TRBV12-5	TRBJ1-4	-	-	CASGLGEKLFF	TGTGCTAGTGGTTTGGGTGAAAAACTGTTTTTT
13	TRBV29-1	TRBJ1-2	-	-	CSVAGDLAYGYTF	TGCAGCGTGGCAGGGGACCTCGCCTATGGCTACACCTTC
14	TRBV6-1	TRBJ1-6	few	TRBD1	CASSMGTANSPLHF	TGTGCCAGCAGCATGGGGACAGCCAATTCACCCCTCCACTTT
11	TRBV27	TRBJ2-5	-	-	CASSFRETQYF	TGTGCCAGCAGTTTTCGAGAGACCCAGTACTTC
18	TRBV19	TRBJ2-1	-	TRBD1	CASSIGTGSFLAYNEQFF	TGTGCCAGTAGTATCGGGACAGGGTCCTTCCTGGCCTACAATGAGCAGTTCTTC
16	TRBV30	TRBJ2-1	-	TRBD1	CAWSVSRGPPLGEQFF	TGTGCCTGGAGTGTGTCGAGGGGGCCTCCTTTGGGTGAGCAGTTCTTC
14	TRBV27	TRBJ2-2	-	-	CASSIQQITGELFF	TGTGCCAGCAGCATACAGCAAATCACCGGGGAGCTGTTTTTT
17	TRBV7-2	TRBJ2-5	-	TRBD1	CASSLEILDRGQETQYF	TGTGCCAGCAGCTTAGAGATCCTGGACAGGGGACAAGAGACCCAGTACTTC
13	TRBV19	TRBJ1-4	once	TRBD1	CASRGQSDEKLFF	TGTGCCAGTAGGGGACAGTCCGATGAAAAACTGTTTTTT
15	TRBV2	TRBJ1-4	-	-	CASSDTGRRNEKLFF	TGTGCCAGCAGTGATACGGGACGCAGGAATGAAAAACTGTTTTTT
17	TRBV4-1	TRBJ1-1	-	-	CASSQDSSRRENTEAFF	TGCGCCAGCAGCCAAGATAGTTCCCGACGCGAGAACACTGAAGCTTTCTTT
11	TRBV30	TRBJ1-1	few	-	CAWSVESTAFF	TGTGCCTGGAGTGTAGAGTCAACAGCTTTCTTT
13	TRBV7-9	TRBJ1-5	-	TRBD1	CASSHRGDQPQHF	TGTGCCAGCAGCCACAGGGGAGATCAGCCCCAGCATTTT
14	TRBV14	TRBJ2-3	-	TRBD2	CASSWRGAEDTQYF	TGTGCCAGCAGCTGGCGGGGGGCGGAAGATACGCAGTATTTT
16	TRBV18	TRBJ1-2	-	-	CASSILDSQNNYGYTF	TGTGCCAGCTCAATACTGGACAGCCAAAATAACTATGGCTACACCTTC